What follows are 18 T cell receptor beta chains derived from one specimen sequenced in a study of shared clonotypes between healthy human individuals. Profiling relied on immunoSEQ multiplex PCR, and the TCRdb table lists in-frame clones only, not all of them. Found here are approximately 980,000 clones, around three quarters of them singletons; the top ten hold about 1.5%. The sequencing input was memory CD4+ T cells sorted from blood. The subset here: CD45RA-negative fraction. The receptors stem from a man in his late teens or twenties in good health.

The CDR3 spells CASSVAGVGNTGELFF. For the CDR3, the DNA is TGTGCCAGCAGCGTAGCGGGAGTGGGGAACACCGGGGAGCTGTTTTTT. V gene TRBV9 combines with J gene TRBJ2-2; D is possibly TRBD2 (6 bases). Trimming left V 0 bases short and J 1 base short, with 10 bases between. The germline V gene has CDR1 SGDLS and CDR2 YYNGEE. The CDR3 extends over 16 amino acids.

The rearrangement links TRBV6-1 to TRBJ2-7; TRBD2 agrees at 11 bases. This CDR3 is built from 15 residues. V lost 7 bases and J lost 4; bases outside the gene matches: 9. CDR1 and CDR2 from the germline V gene are MNHNS and SASEGT. As DNA, the CDR3 is TGTGCCAGCAAGCCTAGCGGGGGGTCGTATTACGAGCAGTACTTC. It yields the protein CASKPSGGSYYEQYF.

This chain joins TRBV5-1 and TRBJ2-5; 9 positions agree with TRBD1. The J segment lost 3 bases and the V segment lost 1 base, leaving 4 bases of the junction unmatched. The CDR3 contains 15 residues. The germline gives CDR1 SGHRS, CDR2 YFSETQ. The CDR3 is CASSLPGTGKETQYF. The CDR3 DNA reads TGCGCCAGCAGCTTGCCGGGGACAGGGAAAGAGACCCAGTACTTC.

V gene TRBV30 combines with J gene TRBJ2-6; 10 nucleotides match TRBD2. Unmatched junction bases numbered 3, after V lost 2 bases and J lost 2 bases. The CDR3 loop spans 16 amino acids. Per the germline V gene, CDR1 is GTSNPN and CDR2 is SVGIG (reference sequence). The CDR3 nucleotides read TGTGCCTGGAGTCTTAGCGGGGGGACTGGGGCCAACGTCCTGACTTTC. It codes for CAWSLSGGTGANVLTF.

The V and J genes are TRBV7-3 and TRBJ2-1; D remains ambiguous. Germline CDR1 and CDR2: SGHTA and FQGTGA. V was cut by 1 base and J by 12 bases, with 13 bases left in between. CDR3 length: 13 amino acids. The CDR3 bases are TGTGCCAGCAGCTTAAAGTCGGCGGCTTCGCAGTTCTTC. It specifies CASSLKSAASQFF.

The rearrangement joins TRBV7-8 to TRBJ1-5, with D hard to call. Between the trimmed V and J ends, which lost 0 bases and 4 bases, there was a span of 10 bases. Germline V lookup: CDR1 SGHVS, CDR2 FQNEAQ. The CDR3 is made up of 15 amino acids. The DNA for the CDR3 is TGTGCCAGCAGCTTAGCGATGGGCGGGAATCAGCCCCAGCATTTT. Translated, it gives CASSLAMGGNQPQHF.

The J gene is TRBJ2-7, the V gene TRBV30; TRBD2 is a possible D gene (5 bases). The CDR3 is made up of 13 amino acids. Per the germline V gene, CDR1 is GTSNPN and CDR2 is SVGIG (reference sequence). V lost 2 bases and J 3 bases, leaving 11 bases between the germline ends. The CDR3 here is CAWSRGGLYEQYF. CDR3 coding DNA: TGTGCCTGGAGTCGAGGCGGACTCTACGAGCAGTACTTC.

This sequence joins TRBV9 and TRBJ2-3, with D possibly matching TRBD1 (6 bases). This CDR3 has 15 amino acids. Deletions cut 2 bases from V and 2 bases from J, with 12 bases between. Germline V gene data show CDR1 as SGDLS and CDR2 as YYNGEE. The CDR3 here is CASSVRQVYTDTQYF. CDR3 DNA: TGTGCCAGCAGCGTGCGACAGGTCTACACAGATACGCAGTATTTT.

V gene TRBV10-3 combines with J gene TRBJ1-5; D might be TRBD1 (5 bases). V gave up 4 bases and J gave up 9 bases, with 13 bases separating them. There are 13 residues in the CDR3. The germline V gene encodes CDR1 ENHRY and CDR2 SYGVKD. The CDR3 sequence is CAISVGAPPPQHF. The CDR3 nucleotides are TGTGCCATCAGTGTTGGGGCTCCCCCGCCCCAGCATTTT.

This rearrangement joins TRBV27 to TRBJ1-3, with D maybe TRBD1 (5 bases). V dropped 5 bases and J dropped 8 bases, with 16 bases sitting between them. CDR1 is MNHEY, CDR2 SMNVEV, per germline (reference sequence). There are 14 residues in the CDR3. CDR3 DNA sequence: TGTGCCAGCAGTCCCGGGACCCACGGTTACACCATATATTTT. It encodes CASSPGTHGYTIYF.

This chain uses TRBV5-1 with TRBJ2-2; no definite D call. The CDR3 has 15 residues. V lost 4 bases and J lost 0, with 10 bases in between. Germline CDR1 SGHRS, CDR2 YFSETQ. The CDR3: CASSPLPTNTGELFF. The CDR3 coding sequence is TGCGCCAGCAGCCCCCTGCCAACGAACACCGGGGAGCTGTTTTTT.

V and J are TRBV6-1 and TRBJ1-2; unclear D gene. Germline V gene lookup returns CDR1 MNHNS and CDR2 SASEGT. The CDR3 runs to 15 residues. V was cut by 5 bases and J by 4 bases, with 17 bases left in between. CDR3: CASSPDGSSRYGYTF. The CDR3 DNA follows: TGTGCCAGCAGTCCGGACGGCAGTTCTCGCTATGGCTACACCTTC.

The V call is TRBV6-5, the J call TRBJ2-7, with no clear D. CDR3 length equals 11 residues. In germline, CDR1 is MNHEY, CDR2 SVGAGI. Trimming cost V 4 bases and J 3 bases, with 4 bases left between them. The CDR3 here is CASSSIYEQYF. The CDR3 DNA reads TGTGCCAGCAGTTCCATCTACGAGCAGTACTTC.

The genes are TRBV5-1 and TRBJ2-7, with D perhaps TRBD1 (6 bases). This CDR3 comprises 14 residues. Trimming stripped 4 bases from V and 6 bases from J, with 17 bases between. Germline-derived CDR1 and CDR2 are SGHRS and YFSETQ. The CDR3 region is CASSVSGTRSEQYF. The CDR3 DNA sequence: TGCGCCAGCAGCGTCTCCGGGACAAGGAGCGAGCAGTACTTC.

The rearrangement joins TRBV21-1 to TRBJ1-5. TRBV21-1 constitutes a pseudogene. There are 15 residues in the CDR3. The DNA for the CDR3 is TGTGCCAGCAGCAAACGGAGAAGGGCGGGTCAGCCCCAGCATTTT. It encodes CASSKRRRAGQPQHF.

This chain links TRBV29-1 with TRBJ2-7; D possibly corresponds to TRBD2 (7 bases). Per the germline V gene, CDR1 is SQVTM and CDR2 is ANQGSEA. CDR3 length: 13 residues. The V and J ends lost 6 bases and 5 bases respectively, with 17 bases between them. As DNA, the CDR3 is TGCAGCGTGCACACCGGGGGGCTGAACGAGCAGTACTTC. It is translated as CSVHTGGLNEQYF.

The chain combines TRBV2 with TRBJ2-5, with 9 bases aligning to TRBD2. The CDR3 contains 15 residues. Germline CDR1 and CDR2: SNHLY and FYNNEI. J lost 5 bases, V lost 6 bases, and 10 bases had no gene match. CDR3 protein: CASSPGTSWEETQYF. CDR3 sequence (DNA): TGTGCCAGCAGCCCCGGGACTAGCTGGGAGGAGACCCAGTACTTC.

The rearrangement joins TRBV7-6 to TRBJ2-3; D possibly corresponds to TRBD2 (5 bases). The CDR3 extends over 16 amino acids. Germline CDR1 reads SGHVS; CDR2 reads FNYEAQ. Trimming stripped 5 bases from V and 2 bases from J, with 17 bases between. In DNA, the CDR3 is TGTGCCAGCAGCCCTAGAGGGTCCGGACTCACAGATACGCAGTATTTT. It encodes CASSPRGSGLTDTQYF.